The entry that follows covers one T cell receptor (beta chain) sequence. Its target is not known. CDR3 length equals 18 residues. V was pared by 6 bases and J by 8 bases, with 28 bases between. The germline CDR1 and CDR2 sequences are MNHEY and SMNVEV (reference sequence). PCR primers comprised 60 Vbeta and 13 Jbeta primers. The data were produced by immunoSEQ multiplex PCR, yet TCRdb's version contains in-frame clones alone and is incomplete. This sample has some 170,000 clones; about four fifths occur once, and the top ten carry roughly 4.4%. These data come from a study of cytomegalovirus exposure and HLA in healthy donors. Points from the study as a whole: A link between a missense DCLRE1C variant and TCR beta V- and J-gene trimming emerged from a later analysis.

The sample consisted of PBMCs. The TCR comes from a man aged 25 to 40 in good health and CMV-seronegative. The chain carries TRBV27 and TRBJ1-4, with D tentatively TRBD1 (6 bases). CDR3 in DNA: TGTGCCAGCAGCCTCGGGGCAGCCGTAGGGGGACGGTCGGAAAAACTGTTTTTT. This codes for CASSLGAAVGGRSEKLFF.